These 23 T cell receptor beta chains originate from one sample sequenced in a study of blood T cell repertoires in COVID-19. The method was immunoSEQ multiplex PCR; TCRdb's version includes in-frame clones alone and lacks a portion of them. This table has more than 200,000 clones, roughly 83% appearing once. Sequenced: peripheral blood. The receptor set was obtained from a woman in her 70s with active or convalescent COVID-19.

This chain links TRBV29-1 with TRBJ2-1, with 7 bases identical to TRBD2. The CDR3 has 14 amino acids. Germline V gene data show CDR1 as SQVTM and CDR2 as ANQGSEA. Trimming took 5 bases from V and 3 from J; bases not matched to a gene: 7. The CDR3: CSVSGGPIYNEQFF. Written as DNA, the CDR3 is TGCAGCGTTTCGGGGGGTCCCATCTACAATGAGCAGTTCTTC.

V is TRBV18 and J is TRBJ2-5, with 15 bases identical to TRBD2. The junction had 1 base not matched to a gene; V was cut back by 0 bases and J by 2 bases. Germline CDR1 and CDR2: KGHSH and LQKENI. This CDR3 spans 17 amino acids. CDR3 DNA: TGTGCCAGCTCACCACCGGGACTAGCGGGAGGTCAAGAGACCCAGTACTTC. Amino acids: CASSPPGLAGGQETQYF.

V gene TRBV20-1 combines with J gene TRBJ1-2; tentatively, D is TRBD1 (6 bases). Per the germline V gene, CDR1 is DFQATT and CDR2 is SNEGSKA (reference sequence). The CDR3 spans 12 residues. The ends were cut back, 3 bases at V and 4 bases at J, with 9 bases in the middle. The CDR3 DNA is TGCAGTGCTAGTCCGACAGGCTATGGCTACACCTTC. Protein: CSASPTGYGYTF.

V is TRBV7-2 and J is TRBJ2-3; TRBD2 aligns across 8 bases. Trimming cost V 5 bases and J 0 bases; bases outside gene matches: 4. Germline V CDR1 and CDR2: SGHTA, FQGNSA. CDR3 size: 15 residues. The CDR3 DNA follows: TGTGCCAGCAGCCACCAGCGGGGGAGCACAGATACGCAGTATTTT. It specifies CASSHQRGSTDTQYF.

The rearrangement links TRBV29-1 to TRBJ1-1, with 9 bases lining up with TRBD1. The length of the CDR3 is 13 residues. The ends lost 4 bases at V and 5 bases at J; junction bases unmatched: 5. CDR1 is SQVTM, CDR2 ANQGSEA, per germline. CDR3 residues: CSVGTGVGTEAFF. CDR3 nucleotide sequence: TGCAGCGTTGGGACAGGGGTAGGAACTGAAGCTTTCTTT.

The V gene is TRBV5-1, the J gene TRBJ2-5, with D possibly being TRBD2 (6 bases). Trimming stripped 1 base from V and 5 bases from J, with 9 bases between. Germline V gives CDR1 SGHRS, CDR2 YFSETQ. CDR3 length: 13 amino acids. The CDR3 nucleotides read TGCGCCAGCAGCTTGAGAGGGAGGGAGACCCAGTACTTC. Amino acids: CASSLRGRETQYF.

This clone was observed a single time. This chain joins TRBV28 and TRBJ1-2, with D unclear. This CDR3 has 12 amino acids. Germline lookup yields CDR1 MDHEN and CDR2 SYDVKM. V was shortened by 3 bases and J by 8 bases, with 10 bases between the two germline ends. CDR3 loop: CASSFGRAGYTF. The CDR3 DNA reads TGTGCCAGCAGTTTTGGGAGGGCCGGCTACACCTTC.

This rearrangement joins TRBV10-1 to TRBJ2-2; 11 positions agree with TRBD2. Germline V CDR1 and CDR2: WNHNN, SYGVQD (reference sequence). The junction had 10 bases not matched to a gene; V was cut back by 4 bases and J by 3 bases. This CDR3 comprises 18 residues. This chain's CDR3 is CASSGSSRLAGYTGELFF. CDR3 DNA: TGCGCCAGCAGTGGATCCTCACGACTAGCGGGATACACCGGGGAGCTGTTTTTT.

This clone was observed a handful of times. This CDR3 reads CASSPGTGGTGELFF. In DNA, the CDR3 is TGTGCCAGCAGCCCCGGGACAGGGGGCACCGGGGAGCTGTTTTTT. The V and J genes are TRBV28 and TRBJ2-2; 11 nucleotides align to TRBD1. The germline V gene encodes CDR1 MDHEN and CDR2 SYDVKM. This CDR3 region has 15 residues. The V gene end was trimmed by 6 bases and the J gene end by 4 bases; junction bases not matched to a gene: 4.

The chain is built from TRBV6-5 and TRBJ1-4, with 7 bases matching TRBD1. The V gene end was trimmed by 7 bases and the J gene end by 8 bases; junction bases not matched to a gene: 13. The CDR3 extends over 15 amino acids. Germline CDR1 and CDR2: MNHEY and SVGAGI. The CDR3 coding sequence is TGTGCCAGCACGCGAGGAGAGGGGGCAGAGGAAAAACTGTTTTTT. Its protein is CASTRGEGAEEKLFF.

Concerning this clone: A read error may account for a junction end that differs from germline. This chain connects TRBV7-7 to TRBJ2-6, with D maybe TRBD1 (6 bases). The CDR3 totals 16 residues. The germline V gene encodes CDR1 SSHAT and CDR2 FNYEAQ (reference sequence). This CDR3 reads CASSLGHSSGANVLTF. The CDR3 DNA is TGTGCTAGCAGCTTGGGACATTCCTCTGGGGCCAACGTCCTGACTTTC.

V usage is TRBV6-6 and J usage is TRBJ2-7; a weak D match, TRBD2 (5 bases). Trimming removed 5 bases from V and 3 bases from J, with 23 bases in between. The CDR3 totals 17 residues. Germline V gene data show CDR1 as MNHNY and CDR2 as SVGAGI (reference sequence). CDR3 sequence: CASSHGEVGLYHYEQYF. CDR3 DNA: TGTGCCAGCAGTCACGGGGAAGTTGGGCTGTATCACTACGAGCAGTACTTC.

This clone was found a few times. V usage is TRBV5-1 and J usage is TRBJ1-1; 7 bases are shared with TRBD1. The germline V gene has CDR1 SGHRS and CDR2 YFSETQ. CDR3 length: 14 amino acids. With 6 bases clipped from V and 4 bases from J, the junction kept 9 bases outside the gene matches. CDR3 region: CASTQGDMGTEAFF. CDR3 DNA sequence: TGCGCCAGCACCCAGGGGGATATGGGCACTGAAGCTTTCTTT.

On this clone: This CDR3 is also generated by other DNA sequences in the sample. The chain recombines TRBV7-2 with TRBJ2-7; perhaps TRBD2 as D (5 bases). The germline V gene encodes CDR1 SGHTA and CDR2 FQGNSA. V lost 5 bases and J 2 bases, leaving 10 bases between the germline ends. This CDR3 is built from 13 residues. This CDR3 is CASSRDWAYEQYF. The CDR3 nucleotides are TGTGCCAGCAGCCGGGATTGGGCCTACGAGCAGTACTTC. Combining the CDR3 with reference TRBV7-2 and TRBJ2-7 gives the whole variable domain GAGVSQSPSNKVTEKGKDVELRCDPISGHTALYWYRQSLGQGLEFLIYFQGNSAPDKSGLPSDRFSAERTGGSVSTLTIQRTQQEDSAVYLCASSRDWAYEQYFGPGTRLTVT.

The chain recombines TRBV2 with TRBJ1-3, with D hard to call. The V and J ends lost 6 bases and 2 bases respectively, with 11 bases between them. Germline CDR1 and CDR2: SNHLY and FYNNEI. The CDR3 loop spans 14 amino acids. CDR3: CASRAQGAGNTIYF. DNA for the CDR3: TGTGCCAGCAGGGCCCAAGGAGCTGGAAACACCATATATTTT.

The chain employs TRBV6-5 and TRBJ1-2; no clear D. Looked up from germline, CDR1 is MNHEY and CDR2 is SVGAGI. The CDR3 totals 15 residues. Trimming stripped 6 bases from V and 4 bases from J, with 18 bases between. The CDR3 is CASRPPGGSIYGYTF. The CDR3 DNA reads as TGTGCCAGCAGACCCCCCGGCGGCTCCATCTATGGCTACACCTTC.

In its sample, this clone was seen once. V usage is TRBV30 and J usage is TRBJ2-7, with 7 positions matching TRBD1. J lost 5 bases, V lost 7 bases, and 11 bases had no gene match. CDR1 and CDR2 (germline): GTSNPN, SVGIG (reference sequence). The length of the CDR3 is 13 residues. The DNA for the CDR3 is TGTGCCTCCGCCCGCCTAACAGGGGACGAGCAGTACTTC. Protein sequence: CASARLTGDEQYF.

CDR3 nucleotides: TGCAGCGTTGAAGAAATAGCGGGAGGGCCGAGGGATGAGCAGTTCTTC. Residues: CSVEEIAGGPRDEQFF. The V gene is TRBV29-1, the J gene TRBJ2-1, with 11 bases aligning to TRBD2. The CDR3 totals 16 residues. Trimming cost V 0 bases and J 8 bases; bases outside gene matches: 9. Per germline, CDR1 SQVTM and CDR2 ANQGSEA.

This clone is a singleton in its sample. J is TRBJ1-1 and V is TRBV6-2 or TRBV6-3; D not resolved. Between the trimmed V and J ends, which lost 5 bases and 0 bases, there was a span of 7 bases. This CDR3 is 13 amino acids long. The germline V gene has CDR1 MNHEY and CDR2 SVGEGT. This CDR3 is CASSNIVNTEAFF. The CDR3 region has the DNA TGTGCCAGCAGTAACATCGTGAACACTGAAGCTTTCTTT.

The chain is built from TRBV28 and TRBJ2-3; possibly TRBD2 for D (6 bases). The CDR3 extends over 16 amino acids. The germline gives CDR1 MDHEN, CDR2 SYDVKM. V was shortened by 4 bases and J by 0 bases, with 14 bases between the two germline ends. This CDR3 is CASSSRLGRSTDTQYF. CDR3 bases: TGTGCCAGCAGTTCCCGACTAGGCCGTAGCACAGATACGCAGTATTTT.

This rearrangement joins TRBV3-1 (or the pseudogene TRBV3-2) to TRBJ1-1; the match to TRBD1 covers 10 bases. Trimming at V came to 7 bases and at J to 4 bases, leaving 9 bases not matched to a gene. The CDR3 has 15 residues. The germline V gene encodes CDR1 LGHDT and CDR2 YNNKEL (reference sequence). The CDR3 here is CASTPHGQGGTEAFF. Here the CDR3 DNA reads TGTGCCAGCACCCCTCACGGACAGGGGGGCACTGAAGCTTTCTTT.

The table lists this clone with a few counts. The genes are TRBV7-9 and TRBJ1-1; 7 bases map to TRBD1. The J segment lost 4 bases and the V segment lost 8 bases, leaving 16 bases of the junction unmatched. CDR1 and CDR2 (germline): SEHNR, FQNEAQ (reference sequence). This CDR3 contains 16 residues. CDR3 sequence: CASPIAEQGRLTEAFF. DNA of the CDR3: TGTGCCAGCCCCATAGCCGAACAGGGGAGACTCACTGAAGCTTTCTTT. The variable domain in full, completed from reference TRBV7-9 and TRBJ1-1, reads DTGVSQNPRHKITKRGQNVTFRCDPISEHNRLYWYRQTLGQGPEFLTYFQNEAQLEKSRLLSDRFSAERPKGSFSTLEIQRTEQGDSAMYLCASPIAEQGRLTEAFFGQGTRLTVV.

This chain joins TRBV3-1 (or the pseudogene TRBV3-2) and TRBJ1-2; 7 bases match TRBD1. CDR1 is LGHDT and CDR2 is YNNKEL in the germline V gene (reference sequence). This CDR3 spans 14 amino acids. The V gene end was trimmed by 3 bases and the J gene end by 3 bases; junction bases not matched to a gene: 4. CDR3 sequence (DNA): TGTGCCAGCAGCCAGAGGGGGCGCGACTATGGCTACACCTTC. It codes for CASSQRGRDYGYTF.